The 2 T cell receptor beta chains reported below all come from one sample, sequenced in a study of blood T cells in healthy people across ages (dated by TCRdb to about 2015). The library came from 5' RACE. Sequencing took place on an Illumina HiSeq 2500. A second about 7 to 11 cycle PCR used a sample-barcoded 5' primer and a J-beta primer mix. TCRdb reanalyzed the raw reads on its own, using fastp at Q25 for trimming and MiXCR for clone calling, and kept in-frame beta chains. A single entry per CDR3 protein holds the most common genes and DNA from its merged rows. The sample table records around 1.5 million distinct CDR3 sequences; 35% to 45% of these occur just once. Of the sample, approximately 7.9% falls within the top ten clones. The sample was blood. The receptors were gathered from a woman aged 18-29 years in good health.

J is TRBJ2-1 and V is TRBV20-1, with D uncertain. The tail of the sequence fits TRBJ2-7 better, so the J call may be wrong. CDR3 length: 14 amino acids. Germline V CDR1 and CDR2: DFQATT, SNEGSKA (reference sequence). CDR3 in amino acids: CSAPMVGSYNEQYF. Here the CDR3 DNA reads TGCAGTGCCCCAATGGTCGGATCCTACAATGAGCAGTACTTC.

This chain uses TRBV7-2 with TRBJ1-5; possibly TRBD1 for D (6 bases). CDR1 is SGHTA and CDR2 is FQGNSA in the germline V gene. V was cut by 5 bases and J by 7 bases, with 21 bases left in between. This CDR3 comprises 16 residues. DNA for the CDR3: TGTGCCAGCAGCCTCCGGGTAGGGGGAGGGTGGCAGCCCCAGCATTTT. Translating it yields CASSLRVGGGWQPQHF.